This section outlines one T cell receptor (beta chain) sequence together with its context. Its specificity is unknown. The record originates from a study of shared clonotypes between healthy human individuals. The study's findings and limits: Clonotype sharing among donors was thought likely to change with sequencing depth.

Profiling relied on immunoSEQ multiplex PCR, and the TCRdb table lists in-frame clones only, not all of them. The table records over a million clones, around three quarters of them present only once. Germline CDR1 reads MNHEY; CDR2 reads SVGAGI. The CDR3 is 15 amino acids. With V trimmed by 0 bases and J by 3 bases, 0 bases remained unmatched. The source material was memory CD4+ T cells from PBMCs. The subset here: CD45RA-negative fraction. The clonotype originates from a man aged 18 to 29 in good health. Some clones in this sample may be carry-over from other donors' samples. The chain couples TRBV6-5 to TRBJ2-4; 9 nucleotides match TRBD2. The CDR3 sequence: CASSYSTSGKNIQYF. The CDR3 region has the DNA TGTGCCAGCAGTTACTCGACTAGCGGCAAAAACATTCAGTACTTC.